This T cell receptor beta chain was sequenced for a study of blood T cell repertoires in COVID-19. This clone appeared a single time. This CDR3 contains 15 residues. Per the germline V gene, CDR1 is MNHEY and CDR2 is SMNVEV (reference sequence). Germline trimming cut 6 bases from V and 5 bases from J; bases unmatched to any gene: 7. Per the original data handling: For nucleated cells, counts were estimated from reference gene primer amplification. TCRdb keeps only in-frame clones here, not all; method: immunoSEQ multiplex PCR. The V and J calls and clone size were taken over from that table, and D and trimming were inferred from the DNA. The sample has around 300,000 clones; 86% are singletons.

The receptor was isolated from a woman aged 25 to 45 with active or convalescent COVID-19. Sequenced input: peripheral blood. The chain links TRBV27 to TRBJ2-3; 11 bases map to TRBD2. The CDR3 reads CASSLAGGRGDTQYF. CDR3 coding DNA: TGTGCCAGCAGCCTAGCGGGGGGCCGGGGAGATACGCAGTATTTT.